This T cell receptor beta chain emerged from a study of cytomegalovirus exposure and HLA in healthy donors. Study-wide results and limits: Altogether, 170 or so TCR beta chains were recorded as cytomegalovirus-associated.

CDR1 and CDR2 (germline): SGHNT, YENEEA. Trimming removed 1 base from V and 3 bases from J, with 12 bases in between. The length of the CDR3 is 16 residues. Points on this clone: Its matching antigen is unknown.

Data came from immunoSEQ multiplex PCR; TCRdb stores just in-frame clones and leaves some out. Among over 60,000 clones, around 97% were seen once, and the ten largest hold approximately 2.5%. The clonotype was recovered from a man aged 18-30 years in good health and CMV-seronegative. Sequencing was done on a sample of PBMCs. The chain recombines TRBV11-3 with TRBJ1-4, with a possible D match to TRBD1 (5 bases). CDR3 loop: CASSLGGTRANEKLFF. The CDR3, as DNA: TGTGCCAGCAGCTTAGGAGGAACCAGGGCTAATGAAAAACTGTTTTTT.